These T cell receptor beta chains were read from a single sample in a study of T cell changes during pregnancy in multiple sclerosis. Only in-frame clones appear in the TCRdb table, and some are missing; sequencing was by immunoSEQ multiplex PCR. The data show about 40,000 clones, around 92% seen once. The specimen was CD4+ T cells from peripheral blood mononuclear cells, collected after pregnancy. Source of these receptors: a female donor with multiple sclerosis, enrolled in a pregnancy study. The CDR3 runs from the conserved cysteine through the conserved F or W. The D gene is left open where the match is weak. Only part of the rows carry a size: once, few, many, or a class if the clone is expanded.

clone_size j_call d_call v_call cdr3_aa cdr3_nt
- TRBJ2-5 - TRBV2 CASSGTGITETQYF TGTGCCAGCAGTGGAACAGGAATTACGGAGACCCAGTACTTC
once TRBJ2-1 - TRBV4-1 CASSRLTGKRFF TGCGCCAGCAGCCGCCTTACAGGGAAGCGGTTCTTC
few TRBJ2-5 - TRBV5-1 CASSLPGTRETQYF TGCGCCAGCAGCTTGCCCGGGACAAGGGAGACCCAGTACTTC
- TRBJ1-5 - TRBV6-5 CASRGSTRGDQPQHF TGTGCCAGCAGGGGATCCACAAGGGGCGATCAGCCCCAGCATTTT
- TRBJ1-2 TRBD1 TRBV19 CASSYRGAMRGYTF TGTGCCAGTAGTTACAGGGGCGCTATGCGTGGCTACACCTTC
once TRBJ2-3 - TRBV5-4 CASSLGTPSPTDTQYF TGTGCCAGCAGTCTCGGGACTCCCTCCCCCACAGATACGCAGTATTTT
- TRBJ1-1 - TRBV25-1 CASRGWGGTEAFF TGTGCCAGCAGGGGGTGGGGCGGCACTGAAGCTTTCTTT
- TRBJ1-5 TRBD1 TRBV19 CASSIGQGDIQPQHF TGTGCCAGTAGTATTGGACAGGGGGATATTCAGCCCCAGCATTTT
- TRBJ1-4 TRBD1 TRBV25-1 CASSDLGTGWFTNEKLFF TGTGCCAGCAGTGACTTGGGGACAGGGTGGTTCACTAATGAAAAACTGTTTTTT
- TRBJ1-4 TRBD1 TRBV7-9 CASSLGQGPGEKLFF TGTGCCAGCAGCTTGGGACAGGGTCCGGGAGAAAAACTGTTTTTT
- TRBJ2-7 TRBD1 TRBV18 CASSPDPGTAINEQYF TGTGCCAGCTCACCAGATCCCGGGACAGCTATTAACGAGCAGTACTTC
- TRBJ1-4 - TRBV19 CASSISGTHEKLFF TGTGCCAGTAGTATCAGCGGAACCCATGAAAAACTGTTTTTT
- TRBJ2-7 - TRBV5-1 CASSLELGGSYEQYF TGCGCCAGCAGCTTGGAACTAGGAGGTTCCTACGAGCAGTACTTC
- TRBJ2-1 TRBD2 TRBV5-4 CASSLSGGDNEQFF TGTGCCAGCAGCTTGAGCGGGGGAGACAATGAGCAGTTCTTC
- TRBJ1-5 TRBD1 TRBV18 CASSPEGLGQGVQPQHF TGTGCCAGCTCACCAGAAGGGTTGGGACAGGGTGTTCAGCCCCAGCATTTT
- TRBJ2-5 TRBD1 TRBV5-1 CASRKRQGNQETQYF TGCGCCAGCAGAAAGAGACAGGGTAACCAAGAGACCCAGTACTTC
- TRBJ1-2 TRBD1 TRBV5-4 CASSEDRGDGYTF TGTGCCAGCAGTGAGGACAGGGGGGATGGCTACACCTTC
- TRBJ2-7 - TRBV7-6 CASSIGTSIFDEQYF TGTGCCAGCAGCATAGGGACATCGATTTTCGACGAGCAGTACTTC
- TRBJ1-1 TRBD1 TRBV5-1 CASSLGTGAGTEAFF TGCGCCAGCAGCTTGGGGACAGGGGCAGGGACTGAAGCTTTCTTT
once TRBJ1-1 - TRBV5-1 CASSSAAGMNTEAFF TGCGCCAGCAGCTCGGCGGCAGGGATGAACACTGAAGCTTTCTTT
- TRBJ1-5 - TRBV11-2 CASSLNSNSNQPQHF TGTGCCAGCAGCTTAAACAGCAATAGCAATCAGCCCCAGCATTTT
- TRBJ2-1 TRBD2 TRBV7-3 CASSQGLAGQGKQFF TGTGCCAGCAGCCAGGGACTAGCGGGGCAGGGTAAGCAGTTCTTC
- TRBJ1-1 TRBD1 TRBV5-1 CASSWNPGQGSKGEAFF TGCGCCAGCAGTTGGAATCCGGGACAGGGGAGTAAAGGGGAAGCTTTCTTT
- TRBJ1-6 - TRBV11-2 CASSPLRGDLVSHF TGTGCCAGCAGCCCTCTCCGGGGGGACTTGGTCTCCCACTTT
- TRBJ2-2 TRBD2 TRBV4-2 CASSQRTSGGAENTGELFF TGTGCCAGCAGCCAACGGACTAGCGGGGGAGCCGAGAACACCGGGGAGCTGTTTTTT
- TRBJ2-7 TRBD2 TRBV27 CASLGGLTPYEQYF TGTGCCAGCTTGGGGGGGTTAACTCCCTACGAGCAGTACTTC
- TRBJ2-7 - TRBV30 CAWSPGTPTYEQYF TGTGCCTGGAGCCCCGGGACACCTACCTACGAGCAGTACTTC
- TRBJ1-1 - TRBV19 CASSISGYANTEAFF TGTGCCAGTAGTATATCGGGGTATGCGAACACTGAAGCTTTCTTT
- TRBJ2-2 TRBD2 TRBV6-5 CASSYGFGGATGELFF TGTGCCAGCAGTTACGGGTTCGGGGGGGCAACCGGGGAGCTGTTTTTT
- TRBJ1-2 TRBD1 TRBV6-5 CASSYRQGGGYTF TGTGCCAGCAGTTACCGACAGGGGGGCGGCTACACCTTC
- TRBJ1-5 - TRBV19 CASSIERVSNQPQHF TGTGCCAGTAGTATAGAGAGGGTGAGCAATCAGCCCCAGCATTTT
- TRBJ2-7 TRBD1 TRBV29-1 CSVEGVGDRASYEQYF TGCAGCGTTGAGGGGGTGGGCGACAGGGCCTCCTACGAGCAGTACTTC
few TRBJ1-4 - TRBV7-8 CASSSTETQVELFF TGTGCCAGCAGCTCGACAGAAACACAGGTGGAACTGTTTTTT
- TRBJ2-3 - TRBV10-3 CAIQDLPTDTQYF TGTGCCATCCAGGACTTACCCACAGATACGCAGTATTTT
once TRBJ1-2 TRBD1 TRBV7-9 CASSWDREIGGYTF TGTGCCAGCAGCTGGGACAGGGAGATAGGGGGCTACACCTTC
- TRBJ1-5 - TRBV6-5 CASSFPPGSQSGPQHF TGTGCCAGCAGTTTCCCTCCCGGGAGCCAGAGTGGGCCCCAGCATTTT
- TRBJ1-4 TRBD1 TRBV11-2 CASSLEGPGQKLFF TGTGCCAGCAGCTTAGAGGGGCCGGGACAGAAACTGTTTTTT
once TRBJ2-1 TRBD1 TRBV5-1 CASSPGTGGNMMQFF TGCGCCAGCAGCCCCGGGACAGGGGGGAATATGATGCAGTTCTTC
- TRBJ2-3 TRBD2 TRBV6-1 CATRLAGATDTQYF TGTGCCACCCGGTTAGCGGGGGCTACAGATACGCAGTATTTT
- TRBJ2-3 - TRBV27 CASSPRHTDTQYF TGTGCCAGCAGTCCACGACACACAGATACGCAGTATTTT
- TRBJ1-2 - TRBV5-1 CASSTRNGGYTF TGCGCCAGCAGCACCCGAAACGGGGGCTACACCTTC
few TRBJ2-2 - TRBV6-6 CASSDRNTGELFF TGTGCCAGCAGTGACAGGAACACCGGGGAGCTGTTTTTT
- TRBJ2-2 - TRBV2 CASSEMGPVTGELFF TGTGCCAGCAGTGAGATGGGGCCAGTCACCGGGGAGCTGTTTTTT
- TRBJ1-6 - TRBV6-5 CASSYGPSAPLHF TGTGCCAGCAGTTATGGGCCATCAGCTCCCCTCCACTTT
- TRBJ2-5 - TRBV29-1 CSTRRGGEPPETQYF TGCAGCACGAGAAGGGGGGGGGAGCCCCCGGAGACCCAGTACTTC
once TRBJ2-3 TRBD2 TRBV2 CASRPPGLALRDTQYF TGTGCCAGCAGACCACCGGGACTAGCGCTGAGGGATACGCAGTATTTT
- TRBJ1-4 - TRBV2 CASTAGPEKLFF TGTGCCAGCACGGCAGGGCCCGAAAAACTGTTTTTT
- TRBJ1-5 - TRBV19 CASSTQRVSHRGQPQHF TGTGCCAGTAGTACTCAACGGGTCTCACATCGGGGTCAGCCCCAGCATTTT
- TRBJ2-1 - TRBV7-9 CASSLDRDNEQFF TGTGCCAGCAGCTTAGACCGCGACAATGAGCAGTTCTTC
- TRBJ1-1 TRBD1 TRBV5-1 CASSLKAGGTEAFF TGCGCCAGCAGCTTGAAGGCAGGGGGCACTGAAGCTTTCTTT